Sequencing of this T cell receptor (beta chain) was carried out in a study of neoadjuvant anti-PD-1 for oral cavity cancer. Findings and limits, study-wide: Non-responders to neoadjuvant nivolumab had significantly more clonal PBMC T cells than responders.

Libraries were prepared by immunoSEQ multiplex PCR; TCRdb keeps only in-frame clonotypes and omits some of them. The profile covers over 8,000 clones, with under 85% appearing a single time and roughly 4% taken by the ten largest. Concerning this clone itself: Its antigen is undetermined.

V was trimmed by 7 bases and J by 11 bases, leaving 17 bases between them. The CDR3 is 11 residues long. Germline-derived CDR1 and CDR2 are DFQATT and SNEGSKA (reference sequence). Regarding time point: after neoadjuvant nivolumab, at surgical resection. Stage II-IVA oral cavity squamous cell carcinoma was new and untreated by systemic or radiation therapy. The gene calls are TRBV20-1 and TRBJ1-1; D is uncertain. This clonotype was sampled from a person between 40 and 79 years old with oral cavity squamous cell carcinoma. The source material was PBMCs, sampled after nivolumab (anti-PD-1) treatment. The CDR3 sequence: CSVPEGLSAFF. The CDR3 DNA reads as TGCAGTGTACCGGAGGGCTTATCGGCTTTCTTT.